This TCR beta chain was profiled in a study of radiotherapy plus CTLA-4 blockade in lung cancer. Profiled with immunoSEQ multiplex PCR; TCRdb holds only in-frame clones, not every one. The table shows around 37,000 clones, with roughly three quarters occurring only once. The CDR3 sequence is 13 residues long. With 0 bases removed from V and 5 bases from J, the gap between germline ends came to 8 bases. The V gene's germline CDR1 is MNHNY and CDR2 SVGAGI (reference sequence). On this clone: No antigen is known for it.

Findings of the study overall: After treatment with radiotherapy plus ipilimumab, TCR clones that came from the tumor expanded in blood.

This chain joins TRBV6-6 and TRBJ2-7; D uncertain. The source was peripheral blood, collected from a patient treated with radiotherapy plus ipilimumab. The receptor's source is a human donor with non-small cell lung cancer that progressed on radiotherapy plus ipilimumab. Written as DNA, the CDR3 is TGTGCCAGCAGTTACTCGGATCTAGACGAGCAGTACTTC. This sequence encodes CASSYSDLDEQYF.